The clone carrying this TCR beta chain showed up just once. This PCR relied on a set of 60 Vbeta primers and 13 Jbeta primers. Repertoires were generated with immunoSEQ multiplex PCR, while TCRdb's copy carries only in-frame clones and drops some. The repertoire includes approximately 180,000 clones, just over 75% of them detected once, and around 3.4% sits in the top ten. CDR3 size: 10 residues. CDR1 and CDR2 from the germline V gene are GTSNPN and SVGIG (reference sequence). This entry comes from a study of cytomegalovirus exposure and HLA in healthy donors. Sample: PBMCs. The chain couples TRBV30 to TRBJ1-5; D is ambiguous. The source of this sequence is a woman in her sixties in good health and CMV-seropositive. This chain's CDR3 is CPGEVQPQHF. DNA for the CDR3: TGTCCCGGGGAGGTTCAGCCCCAGCATTTT.